The T cell receptor (beta chain) under discussion was sequenced for a study of blood T cell repertoires in COVID-19. Trimming cost V 1 base and J 6 bases, with 10 bases left between them. Per the germline V gene, CDR1 is SGHTA and CDR2 is FQGNSA. The CDR3 covers 14 residues. The authors' processing: Reference gene primer amplification gave estimated nucleated cell counts. TCRdb's table, derived via immunoSEQ multiplex PCR, lists solely in-frame clones and lacks some. V, J and clone size are taken as reported in that table, and D and trimming were inferred from the DNA itself. The table records more than 85,000 clones, about nine tenths of them present only once.

The origin of this receptor is a human donor in a cohort sampled during active COVID-19. This chain connects TRBV7-2 to TRBJ2-1; the D gene is possibly TRBD1 (6 bases). Material: peripheral blood. The chain's CDR3 is CASSLVGRGNEQFF. In nucleotides, the CDR3 is TGTGCCAGCAGCTTAGTCGGCAGGGGCAATGAGCAGTTCTTC.